A single sample gave rise to the 10 T cell receptor beta chains below, sequenced in a study of T cell responses to AZD1222 COVID-19 vaccine. This table comes from immunoSEQ multiplex PCR, and its TCRdb copy is limited to in-frame clones, with some not included. The data show around 130,000 clones, with roughly 88% seen just once and 7.6% held by the top ten. Sequencing used peripheral blood, obtained on day 0 of AZD1222 vaccination. Receptor source: an adult in good health.

This clone was counted once. The DNA of the CDR3 is TGTGCCAGCAGCTCCACAGGGTCATCGGACACCATATATTTT. Amino acid sequence: CASSSTGSSDTIYF. The chain couples TRBV6-5 to TRBJ1-3; TRBD1 is a possible D gene (6 bases). Germline V gives CDR1 MNHEY, CDR2 SVGAGI. This CDR3 spans 14 amino acids. The V and J ends lost 6 bases and 8 bases respectively, with 17 bases between them.

The chain couples TRBV7-2 to TRBJ2-7; D may correspond to TRBD1 or TRBD2 (5 bases each). V was cut by 5 bases and J by 6 bases, with 17 bases left in between. There are 14 residues in the CDR3. Germline CDR1 and CDR2: SGHTA and FQGNSA. The CDR3 nucleotides read TGTGCCAGCAGCCGCCCGGGGCCCCCTCTCGAGCAGTACTTC. Its protein product is CASSRPGPPLEQYF.

The rearrangement links TRBV28 to TRBJ1-1, with D unclear. This CDR3 contains 11 residues. V dropped 8 bases and J dropped 5 bases, with 9 bases sitting between them. Germline V gene data show CDR1 as MDHEN and CDR2 as SYDVKM. The CDR3 DNA is TGTGCCAGCGTCAGGTGGACTGAAGCTTTCTTT. Protein product: CASVRWTEAFF.

The chain carries TRBV29-1 and TRBJ1-2; maybe TRBD1 (5 bases). CDR1 SQVTM and CDR2 ANQGSEA come from the germline V gene. The CDR3 length is 12 residues. Trimming took off 4 bases at V and 2 bases at J, with 8 bases between the two ends. CDR3 sequence (DNA): TGCAGCGTTGTAGAGGGGAACTATGGCTACACCTTC. Residues: CSVVEGNYGYTF.

Comment on this clone: Sequence at one end of the junction differs from germline and may be a read error. The chain carries TRBV6-2 or TRBV6-3 and TRBJ2-7; D may be TRBD1 (6 bases). Germline V gene data show CDR1 as MNHEY and CDR2 as SVGEGT. The CDR3 spans 14 residues. The DNA of the CDR3 is TGTGCCAGCAGTTACTCCGCAGGGGCCTACGTGCAGTACTTC. Its translation is CASSYSAGAYVQYF.

V and J are TRBV6-5 and TRBJ1-3; D unclear. Per the germline V gene, CDR1 is MNHEY and CDR2 is SVGAGI. V lost 8 bases and J 0 bases, leaving 8 bases between the germline ends. This CDR3 is 13 amino acids long. The CDR3: CASAQASGNTIYF. In DNA, the CDR3 is TGTGCCAGCGCCCAGGCCTCTGGAAACACCATATATTTT.

This clone was detected once. The chain has TRBV5-1 and TRBJ1-6, with 9 bases fitting TRBD1. Germline values: CDR1 SGHRS, CDR2 YFSETQ. This CDR3 comprises 17 residues. V shed 3 bases and J 0 bases; nucleotides not matched to a gene: 4. CDR3 sequence (DNA): TGCGCCAGCAGCTCCGGGACAGGGAGCTCCTATAATTCACCCCTCCACTTT. This gives the protein CASSSGTGSSYNSPLHF.

V gene TRBV15 combines with J gene TRBJ1-2; D may be TRBD1 (5 bases). The CDR3 has 17 residues. Germline V gives CDR1 LNHNV, CDR2 YYDKDF (reference sequence). Trimming removed 0 bases at V and 7 bases at J, with 21 bases between. DNA for the CDR3: TGTGCCACCAGCAGAGATAGCGGCTACGGCAGGGAGGGTGGCTACACCTTC. This gives the protein CATSRDSGYGREGGYTF.

This chain connects TRBV5-6 to TRBJ2-7; D remains ambiguous. V was clipped by 3 bases and J by 3 bases, with 4 bases between them. CDR1 and CDR2 (germline): SGHDT, YYEEEE. This CDR3 region has 11 residues. CDR3 coding DNA: TGTGCCAGCAGCTCCGGCTACGAGCAGTACTTC. Protein sequence: CASSSGYEQYF.

The chain couples TRBV6-2 or TRBV6-3 to TRBJ1-2, with TRBD1 matching over 11 bases. Germline V gene data show CDR1 as MNHEY and CDR2 as SVGEGT. Trimming removed 0 bases from V and 5 bases from J; junction bases left unmatched: 5. The CDR3 runs to 16 residues. CDR3 sequence: CASSYSGQGARYGYTF. CDR3 DNA: TGTGCCAGCAGTTACTCAGGACAGGGGGCTCGGTATGGCTACACCTTC.